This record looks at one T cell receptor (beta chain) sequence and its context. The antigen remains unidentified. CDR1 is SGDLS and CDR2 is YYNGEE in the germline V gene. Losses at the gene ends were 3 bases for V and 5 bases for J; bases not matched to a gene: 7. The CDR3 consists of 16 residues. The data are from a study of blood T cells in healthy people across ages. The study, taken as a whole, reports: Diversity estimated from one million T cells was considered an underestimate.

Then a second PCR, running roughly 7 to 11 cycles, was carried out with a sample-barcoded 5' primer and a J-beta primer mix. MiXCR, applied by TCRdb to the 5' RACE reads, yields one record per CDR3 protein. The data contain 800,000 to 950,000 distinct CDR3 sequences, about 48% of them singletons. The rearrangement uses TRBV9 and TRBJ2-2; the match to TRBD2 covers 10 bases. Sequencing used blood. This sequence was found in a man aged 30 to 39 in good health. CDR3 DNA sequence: TGTGCCAGCAGCGGGAGGACTAGCGGATTTACCGGGGAGCTGTTTTTT. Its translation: CASSGRTSGFTGELFF. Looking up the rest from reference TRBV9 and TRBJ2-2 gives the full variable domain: DSGVTQTPKHLITATGQRVTLRCSPRSGDLSVYWYQQSLDQGLQFLIQYYNGEERAKGNILERFSAQQFPDLHSELNLSSLELGDSALYFCASSGRTSGFTGELFFGEGSRLTVL.